This T cell receptor beta chain was identified during a study of beta chain features in type 1 diabetes. Populations isolated by sorting all had purity greater than 95%. As every portion of the isolated RNA was reverse transcribed, the sequencing read expressed TCRB transcripts. Here immunoSEQ multiplex PCR was the method, and the copy in TCRdb shows in-frame clones only, minus some. Of roughly 450,000 clones in the sample, around 10% are singletons; the top ten hold 0.035% to 0.05%. CDR3 length: 15 residues. The V and J ends lost 6 bases and 0 bases respectively, with 11 bases between them. Germline V gives CDR1 MNHEY, CDR2 SVGAGI. This clone was counted a few times.

This receptor was obtained from a young woman in good health. The genes are TRBV6-5 and TRBJ2-2; D perhaps matches TRBD1 (5 bases). Sequencing was done on a sample of naive CD4+ T cells from blood. This CDR3 reads CASRAGLANTGELFF. In nucleotides, the CDR3 is TGTGCCAGCAGAGCAGGGTTGGCGAACACCGGGGAGCTGTTTTTT.